This entry is about one TCR beta chain. The CDR3 runs 13 residues. Per the germline V gene, CDR1 is GTSNPN and CDR2 is SVGIG (reference sequence). The germline V and J ends were trimmed by 8 bases and 4 bases, with 18 bases remaining between them. The sample originates from a study of blood T cell repertoires in COVID-19. Overall study: There were acute and convalescent COVID-19 samples, and they came from the United States, Italy and Spain. The analysed material was cDNA or gDNA that came from T cells, B-cell-depleted T cells, or PBMCs.

As handled by the study authors: Cell counts per sample came from amplifying reference gene primers. Profiling relied on immunoSEQ multiplex PCR, and the TCRdb table lists in-frame clones only, not all of them. V and J calls and clone size are copied from that table; D and trimming were computed from the DNA. Among roughly 280,000 clones listed, about 86% were seen once. The receptor was isolated from a man aged 25 to 45 with active or convalescent COVID-19. This sequence joins TRBV30 and TRBJ2-7; tentatively, D is TRBD1 (5 bases). The sequenced material came from peripheral blood. CDR3 bases: TGTGCCGGGTACCATGACAGAACTTACGAGCAGTACTTC. It specifies CAGYHDRTYEQYF. Looking up the rest from reference TRBV30 and TRBJ2-7 gives the full variable domain: SQTIHQWPATLVQPVGSPLSLECTVEGTSNPNLYWYRQAAGRGLQLLFYSVGIGQISSEVPQNLSASRPQDRQFILSSKKLLLSDSGFYLCAGYHDRTYEQYFGPGTRLTVT.